A selection of T cell receptor beta chains follows, all from one sample in a study of blood T cell repertoires in COVID-19. The repertoire was sequenced with immunoSEQ multiplex PCR; TCRdb's copy has only in-frame clones and lacks some. Seen here are hundreds of thousands of clones, around 87% observed once, and the top ten hold roughly 1.5%. Sequencing used PBMCs or T cells enriched from blood (not recorded which). These receptor sequences come from a woman aged 18-30 years with acute COVID-19. Each CDR3 is given with its conserved first and last residue. The order of the fields is D gene, V gene, clone size, J gene, CDR3 length, CDR3 DNA, CDR3 protein. The D gene is left open where the match is weak. Some rows have no size entry. The others give once, few or many, or a class for an expanded clone.

>TRBD1|TRBV3-1/TRBV3-2|-|TRBJ1-3|18
TGTGCCAGCAGCCAACAGGACAGGGCCGCCGGCTCTGGAAACACCATATATTTT
CASSQQDRAAGSGNTIYF
>-|TRBV5-1|-|TRBJ2-6|16
TGCGCCAGCAGGCGTATCCCAGGGGACGGGGCCAACGTCCTGACTTTC
CASRRIPGDGANVLTF
>-|TRBV21-1|-|TRBJ1-1|17
TGTGCCAGTACCGGACAGGGAGTTTTTTACTTGAACACTGAAGCTTTCTTT
CASTGQGVFYLNTEAFF
>-|TRBV18|-|TRBJ2-2|16
TGTGCCAGCTCACCTATGTCCGGACTCAACACCGGGGAGCTGTTTTTT
CASSPMSGLNTGELFF
>-|TRBV27|once|TRBJ2-1|13
TGTGCCAGCAGTTATAATAGCTACAATGAGCAGTTCTTC
CASSYNSYNEQFF
>-|TRBV6-4|-|TRBJ2-1|15
TGTGCCAGCAGTGATAGGGAGACTGGAGAGAGGGTGCAGTTCTTC
CASSDRETGERVQFF
>-|TRBV30|-|TRBJ1-3|11
TGTGCCCGGATCACTGGAAACACCATATATTTT
CARITGNTIYF
>-|TRBV12-3/TRBV12-4|-|TRBJ1-2|13
TGTGCCAGCAGTGAGGATCCTTTGGAAGGCTACACCTTC
CASSEDPLEGYTF
>TRBD2|TRBV10-1|once|TRBJ2-1|14
TGCGCCAGCAGTGAGTCCAGCGGGAGTGATGAGCAGTTCTTC
CASSESSGSDEQFF
>TRBD1|TRBV19|-|TRBJ2-2|18
TGTGCCAGTAGGAGAGGGATTTGGACAGGGGGTTACACCGGGGAGCTGTTTTTT
CASRRGIWTGGYTGELFF
>-|TRBV18|-|TRBJ2-3|15
TGTGCCAGCTCACCCGGCGGGATGAGTTCAGATACGCAGTATTTT
CASSPGGMSSDTQYF
>-|TRBV7-2|few|TRBJ2-7|16
TGTGCCAGCAGCTTAGGGTGGAGGGTTGGCTCCTACGAGCAGTACTTC
CASSLGWRVGSYEQYF
>TRBD1|TRBV6-6|-|TRBJ2-1|16
TGTGCCAGCAGCCACCCCGGGACAGGGAGTGGGGGTGAGCAGTTCTTC
CASSHPGTGSGGEQFF
>-|TRBV30|-|TRBJ2-7|13
TGTGCCTGGAGTGTCGCTAGCCAGATGGAGCAGTACTTC
CAWSVASQMEQYF
>TRBD2|TRBV28|-|TRBJ2-2|15
TGTGCCAGCAGACCAAGACTAGCCGGCACCGGGGAGCTGTTTTTT
CASRPRLAGTGELFF
>TRBD1|TRBV28|-|TRBJ2-7|14
TGTGCCAGCAGTTTAGACCAGGGGGACTACGAGCAGTACTTC
CASSLDQGDYEQYF
>-|TRBV4-1|-|TRBJ1-6|18
TGCGCCAGCAGCCGGGGAGGGACGGACAGCTCCTATAATTCACCCCTCCACTTT
CASSRGGTDSSYNSPLHF
>TRBD1|TRBV7-8|-|TRBJ1-1|15
TGTGCCAGCAGCCCTTGGACAGGCTCGAACACTGAAGCTTTCTTT
CASSPWTGSNTEAFF
>-|TRBV6-1|-|TRBJ1-4|14
TGTGCCAGCAGTGAAGACCTCATACTAGCAAAACTGTTTTTT
CASSEDLILAKLFF
>-|TRBV6-5|-|TRBJ1-1|15
TGTGCCAGCAGCCGACAGGCGTTCATGAACACTGAAGCTTTCTTT
CASSRQAFMNTEAFF
>-|TRBV4-1|-|TRBJ2-1|16
TGCGCCAGCAGCATACTAGTCGGGTTTTTTCGCAATGAGCAGTTCTTC
CASSILVGFFRNEQFF
>TRBD2|TRBV30|-|TRBJ2-1|16
TGTGCCTGGAGTGCGACGACTAGCGGGAAGGGTGATGAGCAGTTCTTC
CAWSATTSGKGDEQFF
>-|TRBV19|-|TRBJ1-5|16
TGTGCCAGTAGTATTGGTTTCAGGGGATTTCCTCAGCCCCAGCATTTT
CASSIGFRGFPQPQHF
>-|TRBV5-4|-|TRBJ2-5|13
TGTGCCAGCAGTCCCAGGGGTGGGGAGACCCAGTACTTC
CASSPRGGETQYF